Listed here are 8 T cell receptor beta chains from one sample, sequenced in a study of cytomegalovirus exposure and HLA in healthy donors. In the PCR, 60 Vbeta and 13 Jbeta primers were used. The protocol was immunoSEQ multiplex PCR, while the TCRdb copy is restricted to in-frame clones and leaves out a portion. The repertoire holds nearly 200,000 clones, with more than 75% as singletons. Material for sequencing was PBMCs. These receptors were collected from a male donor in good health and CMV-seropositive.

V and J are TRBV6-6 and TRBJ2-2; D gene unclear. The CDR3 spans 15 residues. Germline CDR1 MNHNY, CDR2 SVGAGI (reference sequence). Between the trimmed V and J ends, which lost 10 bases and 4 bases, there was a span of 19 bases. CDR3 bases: TGTGCCATCTCGCCCCCGCGATTGAGCACCGGGGAGCTGTTTTTT. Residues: CAISPPRLSTGELFF.

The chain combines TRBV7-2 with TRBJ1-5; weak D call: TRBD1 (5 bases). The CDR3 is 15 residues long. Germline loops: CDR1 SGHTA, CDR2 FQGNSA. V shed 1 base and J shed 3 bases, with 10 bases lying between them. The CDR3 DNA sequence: TGTGCCAGCAGCTTAGGAGACAGTCCCAATCAGCCCCAGCATTTT. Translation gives CASSLGDSPNQPQHF. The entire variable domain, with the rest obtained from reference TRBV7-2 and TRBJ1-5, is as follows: GAGVSQSPSNKVTEKGKDVELRCDPISGHTALYWYRQSLGQGLEFLIYFQGNSAPDKSGLPSDRFSAERTGGSVSTLTIQRTQQEDSAVYLCASSLGDSPNQPQHFGDGTRLSIL.

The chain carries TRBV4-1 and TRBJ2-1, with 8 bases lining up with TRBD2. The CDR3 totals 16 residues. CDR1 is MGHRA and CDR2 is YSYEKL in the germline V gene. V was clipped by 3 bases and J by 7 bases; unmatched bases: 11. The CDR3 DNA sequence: TGCGCCAGCAGCCAGCAGGGCGGGGGGAACATAAATGAGCAGTTCTTC. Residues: CASSQQGGGNINEQFF.

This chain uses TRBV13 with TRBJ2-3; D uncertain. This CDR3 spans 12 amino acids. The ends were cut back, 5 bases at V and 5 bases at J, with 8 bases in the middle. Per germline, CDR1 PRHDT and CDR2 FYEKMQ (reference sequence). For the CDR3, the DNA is TGTGCCAGCAGCCCAAATAGAGATACGCAGTATTTT. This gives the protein CASSPNRDTQYF. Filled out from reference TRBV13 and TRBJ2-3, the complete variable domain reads AAGVIQSPRHLIKEKRETATLKCYPIPRHDTVYWYQQGPGQDPQFLISFYEKMQSDKGSIPDRFSAQQFSDYHSELNMSSLELGDSALYFCASSPNRDTQYFGPGTRLTVL.

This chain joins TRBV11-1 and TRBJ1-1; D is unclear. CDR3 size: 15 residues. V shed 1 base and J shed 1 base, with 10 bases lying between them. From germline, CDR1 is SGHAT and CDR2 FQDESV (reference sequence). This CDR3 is CASSLDKSGNTEAFF. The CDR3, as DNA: TGTGCCAGCAGCTTAGATAAGTCGGGGAACACTGAAGCTTTCTTT. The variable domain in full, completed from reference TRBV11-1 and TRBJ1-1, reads EAEVAQSPRYKITEKSQAVAFWCDPISGHATLYWYRQILGQGPELLVQFQDESVVDDSQLPKDRFSAERLKGVDSTLKIQPAELGDSAMYLCASSLDKSGNTEAFFGQGTRLTVV.

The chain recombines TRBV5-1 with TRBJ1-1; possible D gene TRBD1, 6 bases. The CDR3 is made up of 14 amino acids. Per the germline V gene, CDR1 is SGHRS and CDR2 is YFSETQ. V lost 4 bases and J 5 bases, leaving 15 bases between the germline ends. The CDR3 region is CASSLISGETEAFF. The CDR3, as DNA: TGCGCCAGCAGCCTTATCTCAGGGGAGACTGAAGCTTTCTTT.

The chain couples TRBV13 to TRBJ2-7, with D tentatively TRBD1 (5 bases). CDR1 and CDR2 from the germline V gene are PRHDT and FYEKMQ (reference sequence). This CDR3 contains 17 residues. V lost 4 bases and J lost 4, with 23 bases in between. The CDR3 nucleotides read TGTGCCAGCAGCTCCGATTCCGGTCCAGGGTCAACTTACGAGCAGTACTTC. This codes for CASSSDSGPGSTYEQYF.

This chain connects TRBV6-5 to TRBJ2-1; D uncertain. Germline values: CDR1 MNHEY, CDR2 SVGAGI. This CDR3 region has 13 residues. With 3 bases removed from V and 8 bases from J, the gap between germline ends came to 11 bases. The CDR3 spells CASSYSPGYEQFF. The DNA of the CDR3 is TGTGCCAGCAGTTATAGCCCCGGATATGAGCAGTTCTTC.